The following is a TCR beta chain sequence with its context. The antigen is unknown. At the survey level, the v3.0 immunoSEQ assay was run. Per-sample sequencing targets were 40,000-50,000 T-cell genomes. Here immunoSEQ multiplex PCR was the method, and the copy in TCRdb shows in-frame clones only, minus some. The sample yields approximately 31,000 clones, 87% seen once. These data come from a study of long-term antiretroviral therapy in people with HIV. With 2 bases clipped from V and 6 bases from J, the junction kept 9 bases outside the gene matches. The germline V gene encodes CDR1 LGHNA and CDR2 YSLEER. This CDR3 comprises 16 residues. Whole-study findings and limits: The study found that diversity rose after ART but stayed below transplant donor controls. Whichever time point was examined, clones expanded before ART dominated the repertoire. ART adherence, viral resistance and therapy changes went undocumented.

The receptor comes from a man aged 18 to 29 with HIV. The sequencing used unsorted PBMCs, collected 1.1 years after starting antiretroviral therapy. The chain is built from TRBV4-3 and TRBJ2-7; 11 nucleotides match TRBD2. The CDR3 nucleotides are TGCGCCAGCAGCCAAATTACTAGCGGGAGTACTAGCGAGCAGTACTTC. Translated: CASSQITSGSTSEQYF.